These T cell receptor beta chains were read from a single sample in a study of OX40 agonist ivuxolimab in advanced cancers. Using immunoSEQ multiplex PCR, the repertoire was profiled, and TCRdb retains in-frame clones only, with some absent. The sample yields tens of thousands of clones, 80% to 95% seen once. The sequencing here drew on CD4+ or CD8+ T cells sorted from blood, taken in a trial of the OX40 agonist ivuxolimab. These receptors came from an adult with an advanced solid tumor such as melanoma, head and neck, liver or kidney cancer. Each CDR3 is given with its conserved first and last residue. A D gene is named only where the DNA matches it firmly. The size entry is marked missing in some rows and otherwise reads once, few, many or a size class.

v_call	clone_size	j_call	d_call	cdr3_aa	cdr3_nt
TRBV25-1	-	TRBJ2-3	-	CASSITDTQYF	TGTGCCAGCAGTATCACAGATACGCAGTATTTT
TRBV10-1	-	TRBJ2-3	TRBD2	CASSDPERDRPGGTQYF	TGCGCCAGCAGTGATCCAGAGAGGGACCGACCGGGGGGTACGCAGTATTTT
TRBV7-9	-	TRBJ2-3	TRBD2	CASSLGTSGADTQYF	TGTGCCAGCAGCCTGGGGACTAGCGGGGCAGATACGCAGTATTTT
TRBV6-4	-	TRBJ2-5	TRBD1	CASSRDSQETQYF	TGTGCCAGCAGCAGGGACAGCCAAGAGACCCAGTACTTC
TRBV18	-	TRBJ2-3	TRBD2	CASSPSGGAEGTDTQYF	TGTGCCAGCTCACCTAGCGGGGGGGCTGAAGGCACAGATACGCAGTATTTT
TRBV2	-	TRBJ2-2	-	CASSVGKGELFF	TGTGCCAGCAGTGTGGGCAAGGGGGAGCTGTTTTTT
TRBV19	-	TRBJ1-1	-	CASRAPGLSTEAFF	TGTGCCAGTAGAGCCCCGGGACTGAGCACTGAAGCTTTCTTT
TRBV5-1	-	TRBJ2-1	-	CASSLSGPSSYNEQFF	TGCGCCAGCAGCTTGTCCGGACCCAGCTCCTACAATGAGCAGTTCTTC
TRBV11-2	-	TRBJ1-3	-	CASSLGQGQLSGNTIYF	TGTGCCAGCAGCTTAGGGCAGGGGCAGCTCTCTGGAAACACCATATATTTT
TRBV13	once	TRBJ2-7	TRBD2	CASSPEKPRGGFYEQYF	TGTGCCAGCAGCCCGGAGAAACCCCGGGGGGGCTTTTACGAGCAGTACTTC
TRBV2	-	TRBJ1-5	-	CASNPEMGIGNQPQHF	TGTGCCAGCAACCCCGAGATGGGGATCGGCAATCAGCCCCAGCATTTT
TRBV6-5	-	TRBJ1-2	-	CASSSSLDGNTF	TGTGCCAGCAGTTCCTCCTTGGACGGGAACACCTTC
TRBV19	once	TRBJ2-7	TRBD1	CASSISTGPHYEQYF	TGTGCCAGTAGTATATCGACAGGGCCCCACTACGAGCAGTACTTC
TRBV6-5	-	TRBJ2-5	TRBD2	CASSTSAGQETQYF	TGTGCCAGCAGTACCTCAGCGGGGCAAGAGACCCAGTACTTC
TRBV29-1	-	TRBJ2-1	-	CSVEDRVINNEQFF	TGCAGCGTTGAAGATCGAGTTATCAACAATGAGCAGTTCTTC
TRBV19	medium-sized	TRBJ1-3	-	CASKSRQEPHSGNTIYF	TGTGCCAGTAAATCCAGACAGGAACCACACTCTGGAAACACCATATATTTT
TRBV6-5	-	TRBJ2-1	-	CASSYGLADNEQFF	TGTGCCAGCAGTTACGGGTTAGCAGATAATGAGCAGTTCTTC
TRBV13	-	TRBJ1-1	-	CASSYGRGTEAFF	TGTGCCAGCAGCTACGGACGAGGCACTGAAGCTTTCTTT
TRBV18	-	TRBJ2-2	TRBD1	CASSHGTGDTGELFF	TGTGCCAGCTCACATGGGACAGGGGACACCGGGGAGCTGTTTTTT
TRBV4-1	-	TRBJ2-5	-	CASSQVALQETQYF	TGCGCCAGCAGCCAAGTTGCACTTCAAGAGACCCAGTACTTC
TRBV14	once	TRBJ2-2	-	CATRNPGFLLNTGELFF	TGTGCCACCAGAAACCCAGGTTTCCTCTTGAACACCGGGGAGCTGTTTTTT
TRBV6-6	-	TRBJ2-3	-	CASSRLAGISTDTQYF	TGTGCCAGCAGCAGGCTGGCGGGGATTAGCACAGATACGCAGTATTTT
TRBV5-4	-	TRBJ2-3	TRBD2	CASSPVAGGGGDTQYF	TGTGCCAGCAGCCCCGTTGCGGGGGGCGGGGGAGATACGCAGTATTTT
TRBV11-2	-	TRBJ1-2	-	CASRLEGDGYTF	TGTGCCAGCAGGTTGGAGGGAGATGGCTACACCTTC
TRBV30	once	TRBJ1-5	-	CAWSLGGNQPQHF	TGTGCCTGGAGTTTAGGGGGCAATCAGCCCCAGCATTTT
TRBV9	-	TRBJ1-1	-	CASSVDVGTEAFF	TGTGCCAGCAGCGTAGATGTCGGCACTGAAGCTTTCTTT
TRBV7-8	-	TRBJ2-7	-	CASSLFSSYEQYF	TGTGCCAGCAGCTTATTTTCGTCGTACGAGCAGTACTTC
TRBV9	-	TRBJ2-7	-	CASSVGTHGYEQYF	TGTGCCAGCAGCGTAGGGACCCATGGCTACGAGCAGTACTTC
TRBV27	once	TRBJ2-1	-	CASSQAPPLSSYNEQFF	TGTGCCAGCAGCCAAGCCCCCCCCTTAAGCTCCTACAATGAGCAGTTCTTC
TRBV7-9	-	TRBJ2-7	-	CASSLASDGLYEQYF	TGTGCCAGCAGCTTAGCGTCTGACGGCCTCTACGAGCAGTACTTC
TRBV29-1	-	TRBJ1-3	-	CSVDPAGAGNTIYF	TGCAGCGTTGACCCTGCGGGGGCTGGAAACACCATATATTTT
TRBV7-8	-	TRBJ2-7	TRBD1	CASSSPDRGLEEQYF	TGTGCCAGCAGCTCACCTGACAGGGGGCTAGAAGAGCAGTACTTC
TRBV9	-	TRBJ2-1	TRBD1	CASSVGQGAVEQFF	TGTGCCAGCAGCGTAGGACAGGGGGCAGTTGAGCAGTTCTTC
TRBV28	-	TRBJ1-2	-	CASSLWLSYNYGYTF	TGTGCCAGCAGTTTATGGCTTTCCTATAACTATGGCTACACCTTC
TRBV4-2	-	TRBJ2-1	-	CASSQDRGGVSYNEQFF	TGTGCCAGCAGCCAAGATAGGGGGGGAGTCTCCTACAATGAGCAGTTCTTC
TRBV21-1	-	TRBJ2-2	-	CASSKDWGGGTGELFF	-
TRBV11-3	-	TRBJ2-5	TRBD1	CASSLATGQQYF	TGTGCCAGCAGCTTAGCAACGGGACAGCAGTACTTC
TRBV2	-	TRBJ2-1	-	CASTEQTRSYNEQFF	TGTGCCAGCACAGAGCAGACCCGCTCCTACAATGAGCAGTTCTTC
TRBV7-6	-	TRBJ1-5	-	CASSLPGNYSNQPQHF	TGTGCCAGCAGCTTACCAGGGAATTATAGCAATCAGCCCCAGCATTTT
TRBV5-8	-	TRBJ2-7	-	CASSPPWLTYEQYF	TGTGCCAGCAGCCCCCCATGGTTAACCTACGAGCAGTACTTC
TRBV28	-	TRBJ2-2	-	CASSLLLENTGELFF	TGTGCCAGCAGTTTATTACTAGAGAACACCGGGGAGCTGTTTTTT
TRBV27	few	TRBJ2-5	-	CASSDSPGTQETQYF	TGTGCCAGCAGTGACTCCCCGGGGACCCAAGAGACCCAGTACTTC
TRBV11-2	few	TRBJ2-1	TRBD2	CASSELGGAGNEQFF	TGTGCCAGCAGCGAACTCGGGGGGGCTGGGAATGAGCAGTTCTTC
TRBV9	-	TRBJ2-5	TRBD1	CASSVWDSPEETQYF	TGTGCCAGCAGCGTCTGGGACAGCCCCGAAGAGACCCAGTACTTC
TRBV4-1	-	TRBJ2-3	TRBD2	CASSQEWSSGAGTDTQYF	TGCGCCAGCAGCCAAGAGTGGAGTAGCGGGGCCGGCACAGATACGCAGTATTTT
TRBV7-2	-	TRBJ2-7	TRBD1	CASSLVQGFSYEQYF	TGTGCCAGCAGCTTAGTACAGGGGTTCTCCTACGAGCAGTACTTC
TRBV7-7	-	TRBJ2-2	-	CASSLSVSLRSGADTGELFF	TGTGCCAGCAGCCTTTCCGTATCACTACGATCCGGGGCGGACACCGGGGAGCTGTTTTTT
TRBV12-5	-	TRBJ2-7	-	CASGLEGHEQYF	TGTGCTAGTGGTTTAGAGGGGCACGAGCAGTACTTC
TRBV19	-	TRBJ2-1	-	CASSTPDDYNEQFF	TGTGCCAGTAGTACCCCGGACGATTACAATGAGCAGTTCTTC
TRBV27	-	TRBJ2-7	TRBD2	CASSFWPAGPNEQYF	TGTGCCAGCAGTTTTTGGCCAGCGGGGCCCAACGAGCAGTACTTC
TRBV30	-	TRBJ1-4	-	CASGRINEKLFF	TGTGCCTCGGGACGGATTAATGAAAAACTGTTTTTT
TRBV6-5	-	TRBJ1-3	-	CASSYLGAGNTIYF	TGTGCCAGCAGTTACCTCGGAGCGGGAAACACCATATATTTT
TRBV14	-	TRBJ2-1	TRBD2	CASSTRLAGGLYNEQFF	TGTGCCAGCAGCACCCGACTAGCGGGGGGGCTTTACAATGAGCAGTTCTTC
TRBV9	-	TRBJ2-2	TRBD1	CASSVSGQGITKSTGELFF	TGTGCCAGCAGCGTATCAGGACAGGGAATTACCAAAAGTACCGGGGAGCTGTTTTTT
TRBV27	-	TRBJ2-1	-	CASSFLGAVMDNEQFF	TGTGCCAGCAGTTTTCTGGGGGCGGTGATGGACAATGAGCAGTTCTTC
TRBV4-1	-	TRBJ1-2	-	CASSQDAPAEDYGYTF	TGCGCCAGCAGCCAAGATGCCCCGGCAGAGGACTATGGCTACACCTTC